This TCR beta chain emerged from a study of blood T cell repertoires in COVID-19. In the study overall: Samples representing acute and convalescent COVID-19 were sourced from the United States, Italy and Spain.

The CDR3 length is 13 residues. V lost 2 bases and J 8 bases, leaving 12 bases between the germline ends. Germline CDR1 LNHDA, CDR2 SQIVND (reference sequence). Details on this clone: Other DNA sequences in this specimen translate into the identical CDR3.

Generated by immunoSEQ multiplex PCR, the TCRdb table keeps only in-frame clones and is missing some. The sample holds some 190,000 clones, about 83% seen once. The chain links TRBV19 to TRBJ1-2, with D maybe TRBD1 (6 bases). The TCR was taken from a person aged 70 to 79 with COVID-19, enrolled during active disease. Sequencing was carried out using peripheral blood. CDR3 in DNA: TGTGCCAGTAGTATAAACAGGGAGGGCGGCTACACCTTC. Amino acid sequence: CASSINREGGYTF.